The 8 T cell receptor beta chains reported below all come from one sample, sequenced in a study of spatial heterogeneity in lung cancer. The time point: blood at routine non-recurrence follow-up after resection. TCRdb re-called the 5' RACE reads with MiXCR, one entry per CDR3 protein. The repertoire holds approximately 110,000 distinct CDR3 sequences, with approximately 10% as singletons. This material consisted of PBMCs, taken at follow-up. The origin of the receptors is a female donor with early-stage non-small cell lung cancer.

This clonotype was seen at least ten times. The chain is built from TRBV27 and TRBJ2-7; D is possibly TRBD1 (5 bases). V lost 6 bases and J 2 bases, leaving 14 bases between the germline ends. The CDR3 consists of 14 residues. The V gene's germline CDR1 is MNHEY and CDR2 SMNVEV (reference sequence). DNA for the CDR3: TGTGCCAGCAGAGATCCTCGCAGGGCCTACGAGCAGTACTTC. Translation: CASRDPRRAYEQYF.

This clonotype was observed a handful of times. The DNA for the CDR3 is TGTGCAAGTCGCTTAGGGATAGCGAAACCGGACCACAATGAGCAGTTCTTC. Translation: CASRLGIAKPDHNEQFF. The J gene is TRBJ2-1, the V gene TRBV12-2; the listed D gene, TRBD2, was not tested against the DNA. TRBV12-2 constitutes a pseudogene. This CDR3 spans 17 amino acids.

This clonotype was seen a few times. J is TRBJ2-5 and V is TRBV24-1; 8 bases align to TRBD2. The length of the CDR3 is 14 residues. The J segment lost 6 bases and the V segment lost 7 bases, leaving 9 bases of the junction unmatched. Germline V gives CDR1 KGHDR, CDR2 SFDVKD. In DNA, the CDR3 is TGTGCCACCAGGCAGACGGGACTAGTGCAGACCCAGTACTTC. Its translation: CATRQTGLVQTQYF.

The chain couples TRBV7-3 to TRBJ2-1, with 8 bases lining up with TRBD1. V lost 5 bases to trimming and J lost 8 bases; unmatched junction nucleotides: 11. Looked up from germline, CDR1 is SGHTA and CDR2 is FQGTGA. This CDR3 is built from 15 residues. The CDR3 DNA follows: TGTGCCAGCAGCCCATCGACAGGGGAGTACGATGAGCAGTTCTTC. Its protein is CASSPSTGEYDEQFF.

This clonotype was detected only a few times. The V gene is TRBV7-2, the J gene TRBJ2-1, with 7 bases lining up with TRBD2. Germline trimming cut 2 bases from V and 3 bases from J; bases unmatched to any gene: 1. Germline V gene lookup returns CDR1 SGHTA and CDR2 FQGNSA. CDR3 length equals 14 residues. This CDR3 reads CASSLIAGYNEQFF. The CDR3 DNA reads as TGTGCCAGCAGCTTAATAGCGGGCTACAATGAGCAGTTCTTC. The full variable domain, its missing parts supplied by reference TRBV7-2 and TRBJ2-1, is GAGVSQSPSNKVTEKGKDVELRCDPISGHTALYWYRQSLGQGLEFLIYFQGNSAPDKSGLPSDRFSAERTGGSVSTLTIQRTQQEDSAVYLCASSLIAGYNEQFFGPGTRLTVL.

There are a few counts of this clonotype. The V call is TRBV20-1, the J call TRBJ1-1; D gene uncertain. Germline loops: CDR1 DFQATT, CDR2 SNEGSKA (reference sequence). This CDR3 region has 13 residues. V was clipped by 4 bases and J by 0 bases, with 9 bases between them. The CDR3 reads CSAIGPVNTEAFF. CDR3 nucleotides: TGCAGTGCTATTGGTCCCGTGAACACTGAAGCTTTCTTT.

The table lists this clonotype with a few counts. The genes are TRBV12-3 or TRBV12-4 and TRBJ2-4, with 8 bases fitting TRBD1. The J segment lost 7 bases and the V segment lost 3 bases, leaving 5 bases of the junction unmatched. This CDR3 comprises 14 residues. As DNA, the CDR3 is TGTGCCAGCAGTTTCGAGACAGGGGCGAACATTCAGTACTTC. Translating it yields CASSFETGANIQYF.

This clonotype was observed a handful of times. This chain joins TRBV3-1 and TRBJ1-4, with D perhaps matching TRBD1 (5 bases). V lost 2 bases, J lost 3 bases, and 7 bases lay in between. This CDR3 region has 14 residues. Germline CDR1 LGHDT, CDR2 YNNKEL (reference sequence). In DNA form, the CDR3 reads TGTGCCAGCAGCCAACGGGGACCTAATGAAAAACTGTTTTTT. Its protein product is CASSQRGPNEKLFF.